This entry concerns a single T cell receptor beta chain. The data are from a study of blood T cell repertoires in COVID-19. Study background: Researchers got acute and convalescent COVID-19 samples from the United States, Italy and Spain. T cells, B-cell-depleted T cells, or PBMCs provided the cDNA or gDNA that served as material.

V lost 6 bases, J lost 2 bases, and 17 bases lay in between. There are 15 residues in the CDR3. Germline lookup yields CDR1 MDHEN and CDR2 SYDVKM. As originally analysed: Amplifying reference gene primers gave estimates of nucleated cell counts. Using immunoSEQ multiplex PCR, the repertoire was profiled, and TCRdb retains in-frame clones only, with some absent. The DNA was the basis for D and trimming; V, J and clone size are from that table. The sample lists 300,000 to 350,000 clones, 70% to 90% seen once, with under 2.5% in the top ten. What the recovered Cohort 3 donors had was two negative PCRs, clearance, or symptom resolution.

Sequences were obtained from PBMCs or T cells enriched from blood (not recorded which). The TCR was taken from a man younger than 40 who had recovered from COVID-19. The V and J genes are TRBV28 and TRBJ2-7, with D possibly being TRBD2 (6 bases). Here the CDR3 DNA reads TGTGCCAGCAGCCTCGACCCGCGGGGCACCTACGAGCAGTACTTC. The encoded protein is CASSLDPRGTYEQYF.